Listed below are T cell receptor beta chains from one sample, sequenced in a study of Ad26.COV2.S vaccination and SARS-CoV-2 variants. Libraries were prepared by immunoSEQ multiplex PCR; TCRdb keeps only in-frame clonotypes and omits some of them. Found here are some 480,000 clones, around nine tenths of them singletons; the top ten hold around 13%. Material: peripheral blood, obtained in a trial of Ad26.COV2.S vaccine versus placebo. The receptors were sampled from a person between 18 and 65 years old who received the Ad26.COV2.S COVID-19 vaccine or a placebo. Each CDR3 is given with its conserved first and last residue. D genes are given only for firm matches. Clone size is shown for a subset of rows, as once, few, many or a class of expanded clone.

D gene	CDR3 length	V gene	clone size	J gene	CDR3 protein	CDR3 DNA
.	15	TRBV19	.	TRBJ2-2	CASSPVAPGTGELFF	TGTGCCAGTAGTCCCGTGGCTCCGGGGACCGGGGAGCTGTTTTTT
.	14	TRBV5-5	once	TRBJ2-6	CATRPLPGANVLTF	TGTGCCACCCGGCCTCTCCCTGGGGCCAACGTCCTGACTTTC
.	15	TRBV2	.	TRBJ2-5	CASLRSGGVVETQYF	TGTGCCAGCCTCAGAAGCGGCGGGGTAGTAGAGACCCAGTACTTC
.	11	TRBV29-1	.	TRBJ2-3	CSVEVAGIVYF	TGCAGCGTTGAAGTTGCGGGGATAGTGTATTTT
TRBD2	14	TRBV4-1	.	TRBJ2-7	CASSVQLASYEQYF	TGCGCCAGCAGCGTTCAACTAGCGAGCTACGAGCAGTACTTC
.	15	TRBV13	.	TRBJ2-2	CASSSLQPDTGELFF	TGTGCCAGCAGCTCGTTACAGCCGGACACCGGGGAGCTGTTTTTT
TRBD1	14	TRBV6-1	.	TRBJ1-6	CASSEDRGNSPLHF	TGTGCCAGCAGTGAAGACAGGGGGAATTCACCCCTCCACTTT
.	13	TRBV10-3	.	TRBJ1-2	CAIAGDEDYGYTF	TGTGCCATAGCGGGGGACGAAGACTATGGCTACACCTTC
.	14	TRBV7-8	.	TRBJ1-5	CASSTTGGYQPQHF	TGTGCCAGCAGCACAACAGGAGGGTATCAGCCCCAGCATTTT
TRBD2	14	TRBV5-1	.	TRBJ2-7	CASSSGGRTYEQYF	TGCGCCAGCAGCTCGGGGGGGAGGACCTACGAGCAGTACTTC
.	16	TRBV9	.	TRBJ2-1	CASSVGPSASYNEQFF	TGTGCCAGCAGCGTAGGCCCTAGCGCGTCCTACAATGAGCAGTTCTTC
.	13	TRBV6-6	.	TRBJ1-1	CATAGAPNTEAFF	TGTGCCACGGCAGGGGCCCCGAACACTGAAGCTTTCTTT